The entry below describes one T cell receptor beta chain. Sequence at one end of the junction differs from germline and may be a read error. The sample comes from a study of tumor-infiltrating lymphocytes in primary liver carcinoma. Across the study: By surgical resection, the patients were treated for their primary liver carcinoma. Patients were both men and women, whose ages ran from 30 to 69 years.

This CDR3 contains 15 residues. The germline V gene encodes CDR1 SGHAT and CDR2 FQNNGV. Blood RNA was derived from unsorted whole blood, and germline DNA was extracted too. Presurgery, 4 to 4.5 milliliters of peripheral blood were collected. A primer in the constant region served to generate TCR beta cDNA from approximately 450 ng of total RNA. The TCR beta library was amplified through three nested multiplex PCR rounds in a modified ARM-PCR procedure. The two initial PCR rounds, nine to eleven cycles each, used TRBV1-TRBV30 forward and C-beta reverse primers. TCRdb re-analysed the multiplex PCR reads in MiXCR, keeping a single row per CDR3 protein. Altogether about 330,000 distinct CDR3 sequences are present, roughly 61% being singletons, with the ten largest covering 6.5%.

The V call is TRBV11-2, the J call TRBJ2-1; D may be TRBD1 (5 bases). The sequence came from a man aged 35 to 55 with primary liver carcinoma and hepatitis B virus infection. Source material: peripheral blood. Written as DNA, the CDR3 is TGTGCCAGCAGCTTAGAAGGGAATCAGGACAATGAACAGTTCTTC. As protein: CASSLEGNQDNEQFF.